This T cell receptor beta chain emerged from a study of shared clonotypes between healthy human individuals. Genomic DNA belonging to each subset was distributed in equal measure over several immunoSEQ plates. Data came from immunoSEQ multiplex PCR; TCRdb stores just in-frame clones and leaves some out. This table has a few million clones, nearly 97% appearing once. Comment on this clone: Its antigen is unidentified.

It was into CD45RA+ naive and CD45RA-negative memory subsets that the CD4+ cells were split. Study-level results: The study drew on few donors, limiting represented genetic and exposure-history diversity. Clonotypes which were not shared had lower generation probabilities than clonotypes that all four donors shared.

The CDR3 contains 13 residues. The germline gives CDR1 SNHLY, CDR2 FYNNEI. With 3 bases removed from V and 4 bases from J, the gap between germline ends came to 8 bases. The receptor's source is a man younger than 30 in good health. This chain joins TRBV2 and TRBJ2-3, with D uncertain. The sample comprised naive CD4+ T cells sorted from blood. Documented subset: CD45RA+ positively selected. The chain's CDR3 is CASSDGFADTQYF. Written as DNA, the CDR3 is TGTGCCAGCAGTGACGGGTTTGCAGATACGCAGTATTTT.